This T cell receptor (beta chain) was sequenced in a study of cytomegalovirus exposure and HLA in healthy donors (dated by TCRdb to the late 2010s). Background for the entire study: In an earlier analysis of about 560 of the donors, around 290 Gb of sequence data and roughly 100 million unique TCR beta sequences from about 179 million T cells were reported. The later analysis used no new phenotypic data to find candidate immune exposures, relying instead on TCR beta sequences and their occurrence across donors. On average, roughly 240,000 unique TCR beta nucleotide sequences were sequenced per donor among some 420 genotyped donors of the cohort, with about 19% of those sequences being non-productive. Alongside the repertoire data, information on donor age, sex, ethnicity and CMV serostatus was compiled. HLA typing included class I and class II loci at four-digit resolution. An early release covering around 630 HLA-typed donors comprised about 300 gigabases of sequencing data and around 80 million unique TCR sequences. Every repertoire in the discovery cohort had been generated on one and the same sequencing platform. A later genetic analysis used genome-wide SNP genotypes for about 55% of the 666 donors, treating that subset as a discovery cohort. Roughly five DR-DQ haplotypes were treated as single units for association and clustering because of strong linkage in the cohort. Among the roughly 410 genotyped donors, around 81% belonged to the genetic ancestry cluster associated with self-reported Caucasian donors. The study profiled the T cell repertoires of 500 to 800 subjects by immunosequencing and related them to cytomegalovirus serostatus. Typing coverage varied by locus: about 620-630 donors for A, B, C, DRB1 and DQB1; roughly 510 for DQA1; about 600 for DPA1; 400 to 480 for DPB1. High-throughput TCR immunosequencing, statistical association of individual TCRs with disease status, and machine learning were combined to predict cytomegalovirus infection status. A later analysis re-analyzed previously published TCR beta repertoires from approximately 700 donors and added high-resolution HLA genotyping to study TCR occurrence patterns. The study was designed to test whether signatures of past pathogen exposure could be identified by cataloging public T cell receptors. A separate validation cohort of roughly 130 different subjects was used in addition to the roughly 670-subject first cohort. An earlier analysis of about 600 of the donors used high-throughput TCR beta sequencing to judge whether each TCR beta V gene segment behaved as functional or pseudogenic. Overall study results and their limits: In a later genetic analysis, fewer N-insertions in productive TCRs were reported among donors in an Asian-associated ancestry cluster than the approximately 710-donor mean. Cytomegalovirus status was reported to be diagnosed by the classifier with high specificity and sensitivity in both the original and validation cohorts. Strong co-occurrence of HLA alleles, especially DR and DQ, made assigning TCR associations to individual alleles difficult. In an earlier analysis of some 550 of the donors, most TCR beta V segments were observed in productive rearrangements about 87% or about 30% of the time, broadly matching IMGT annotations. A later analysis found that TCR association rates varied across HLA loci, with DRB1 alleles showing the most associated TCRs and HLA-C alleles the fewest. The earlier analysis of around 600 of the donors excluded roughly 17 rarely observed V segments, including chromosome 9 orphons, because counts were too low. Immune exposure information for the cohort was limited to CMV serostatus. Roughly uniform sequencing depth across donors was assumed in presence/absence analyses, although this assumption may not hold. The authors suggested that the approach could potentially be extended to other disease states and immunological phenotypes. Correlated functional status among segregating V segments might reflect linkage disequilibrium, but an unknown experimental factor could not be ruled out. Compared with equally common non-associated chains, HLA-associated TCR beta chains in a later analysis were more clonally expanded and had lower generation probabilities. In vitro tests confirmed that a few of the cytomegalovirus-associated TCR beta chains recognize cytomegalovirus antigens. A later analysis reported that several top co-occurrence clusters appeared linked to parvovirus B19, influenza, CMV and Epstein-Barr virus. V-gene and J-gene trimming of TCR beta chains was associated with a missense DCLRE1C variant in a later genetic analysis, and the association was replicated in an independent cohort. Because HLA typing was missing for some donors at each locus, association tests included only the typed subset. Across donors, most TCR sequences were observed very rarely, whereas some public TCRs were present in many individuals. A further reported finding was that TCR beta sequences accurately predicted the HLA-A and HLA-B alleles for most subjects in the first cohort. The study gave a list of over 150 TCR beta chains associated with cytomegalovirus. The sequencing pipeline was judged likely to have produced a cluster of highly shared sequence variants as a technical artifact. A later analysis found that most CMV-associated TCR beta chains appeared HLA-restricted, with HLA associations seemingly driven largely by CMV exposure. Specific HLA alleles were associated with roughly 17,000 TCR beta sequences at a false discovery rate of 0.05 in a later analysis. The cohort was sequenced for TCR beta chains only, and without alpha or paired-chain data the features that could be detected were limited.

As to this clone: This clone's antigen is unknown. No quality values exist for individual bases; no much larger clone is one base distant.

The library relied on the immunoSEQ multiplex PCR assay. The multiplex PCR relied on a mix of 60 forward primers for TCR Vbeta segments and 13 reverse primers for TCR Jbeta segments. The CDR3 region of rearranged TCR beta genes was amplified from genomic DNA by a multiplex PCR assay. The Illumina HiSeq System was used to sequence the amplified TCR beta libraries as 87-base-pair reads. The authors processed their data as follows. A later analysis tallied tens of millions of unique TCR beta chains across the 640 or so repertoires, and approximately 9.9 million of those chains were shared by two or more donors. A nearest-neighbor algorithm error-corrected the raw reads and collapsed the reads into unique sequences, merging closely related sequences to remove PCR and sequencing errors. V, D and J gene segments were assigned by aligning CDR3 sequences to IMGT reference sequences. For a sequence to be retained, a match of at least six nucleotides to both a V gene segment and a J gene segment was required. A rearrangement was called productive if the CDR3 had no stop codons and remained in frame with V and J, and every other rearrangement was called non-productive. Following IMGT convention, CDR3 was defined as the stretch from the second conserved V-encoded cysteine up to the conserved J-encoded phenylalanine. The earlier analysis of around 640 of the donors excluded sequences that lacked an unambiguous match to a single V gene segment. An earlier analysis of some 500 of the donors classified V segments as functional when productive rearrangements were above 56.7% and as segregating when the standard deviation between donors was above 5%. A statistical classification framework was developed to diagnose cytomegalovirus status using the catalog of TCR beta chain sequences. In a later analysis, TCR nucleotide sequences were compared against IMGT/GENE-DB human TR gene sequences so that V and J genes could be assigned. The TCRdist pipeline was used in a later analysis to assign CDR3 sequences and most-parsimonious VDJ recombination scenarios. A later analysis defined each TCR beta chain by its CDR3 amino acid sequence plus V-gene family, and excluded reads lacking a unique V-gene family. As a way to deal with suspected cross-contamination and a sequencing artifact, a later analysis dropped over 550 nucleotide sequences that were highly shared and had low generation probability. In a later analysis, a clonal expansion index was calculated for each public chain from normalized within-repertoire ranks of inferred template counts. Generation probabilities in a later analysis came from a VDJ recombination model fitted to out-of-frame rearrangements, and those results were checked against IGoR. A later analysis scored TCR-TCR, TCR-HLA and TCR-CMV co-occurrence with hypergeometric tests, applying a repertoire-size bias correction to TCR pairs. To estimate false discovery rates, a later analysis permuted the HLA or CMV assignments 20 times. In a later analysis, co-occurring TCRs were grouped with DBSCAN, and TCRdist sequence similarity was added when clustering was performed within HLA-allele-positive subsets. Co-occurrence clustering excluded repertoires with fewer than 30,000 or more than 120,000 public chains, plus five with anomalous nucleotide sharing. TCRdb stores this immuneACCESS table with in-frame sequences only. Part of the clones is absent; in the studies checked, under half of the shortfall reflects unresolved V genes, and no reason is known for the rest. V, J and clone size were drawn from that table, and D and trimming were deduced from the DNA. Here the sample has 140,000 to 150,000 clones; around 75% occur a single time. The top ten constitute about 4.1% of the sample.

The cohort consisted of 600 to 700 healthy bone marrow donors. All cohort members were sampled while nominally healthy, although unrecorded immune exposures were likely present. The donor was CMV seronegative and was included in the group of 352 seronegative cohort members. A peripheral blood sample was provided by each donor, and peripheral blood mononuclear cells were used for TCR beta sequencing. Genomic DNA extraction from the blood cell samples was performed with the Qiagen DNeasy Blood Extraction Kit. Material: PBMCs. The source is a man in his 60s in good health and CMV-seronegative.

The CDR3 in this case is CASTPGQGYEQYF. The nucleotides read TGTGCCAGCACCCCTGGACAGGGCTACGAGCAGTACTTC. The sequence is built from TRBV6-1 and TRBJ2-7, with 8 bases aligning to TRBD1. From the germline V gene, CDR1 is MNHNS and CDR2 is SASEGT. Here V drops 7 bases and J drops 3 bases, and the junction holds 5 bases not matched to any gene. Reading from cysteine to phenylalanine, the CDR3 counts 13 amino acids. The only DNA kept is the CDR3, 39 bases in frame from the first base.